This is a list of T cell receptor beta chains from one sample in a study of graft-versus-host responses after intestinal transplantation. Method: immunoSEQ multiplex PCR; TCRdb's copy keeps in-frame clones and lacks some. This table has about 57,000 clones, roughly 90% appearing once. Sequencing was performed on PBMCs, taken 26 days after transplant. All receptors come from a human patient who received an intestinal transplant, so some T cells may come from the graft donor. Both conserved end residues are part of each CDR3. D genes are given only for firm matches. Size is stated for part of the rows, as once, few or many counts, or as a class when the clone is expanded.

TRBJ1-1,TRBV7-6,.,.,CASSRREGDTEAFF,TGTGCCAGCAGCCGGCGGGAGGGTGACACTGAAGCTTTCTTT
TRBJ2-7,TRBV2,.,.,CASSRPGGYEQYF,TGTGCCAGCAGTCGCCCCGGGGGATACGAGCAGTACTTC
TRBJ1-4,TRBV6-1,.,.,CASSLTATNEKLFF,TGTGCCAGCAGTTTGACAGCAACTAATGAAAAACTGTTTTTT
TRBJ2-7,TRBV5-8,TRBD2,.,CASSEGLAGILTYEQYF,TGTGCCAGCAGCGAGGGACTAGCGGGAATCCTAACCTACGAGCAGTACTTC
TRBJ1-4,TRBV15,TRBD1,.,CATSSGQGNEKLFF,TGTGCCACCAGCTCTGGACAGGGGAATGAAAAACTGTTTTTT
TRBJ2-1,TRBV6-1,TRBD1,many,CASSEALGQGNEQFF,TGTGCCAGCAGTGAAGCGCTGGGACAGGGGAATGAGCAGTTCTTC
TRBJ1-4,TRBV4-1,TRBD1,.,CASSRQGFNEKLFF,TGCGCCAGCAGCCGACAGGGGTTTAATGAAAAACTGTTTTTT
TRBJ1-5,TRBV28,.,.,CASSFVGAGSNQPQHF,TGTGCCAGCAGTTTTGTGGGCGCGGGGTCCAATCAGCCCCAGCATTTT
TRBJ2-2,TRBV5-4,TRBD1,.,CASSDRGGNTGELFF,TGTGCCAGCAGCGACAGGGGTGGGAACACCGGGGAGCTGTTTTTT
TRBJ2-7,TRBV5-1,TRBD1,.,CASSLHKTGQGADEQYF,TGCGCCAGCAGCTTACACAAAACGGGACAGGGGGCCGACGAGCAGTACTTC
TRBJ2-7,TRBV2,.,.,CASSDGPGGSYEQYF,TGTGCCAGCAGTGACGGTCCCGGGGGCTCCTACGAGCAGTACTTC
TRBJ1-1,TRBV27,.,once,CASSPLGGTTEAFF,TGTGCCAGCAGTCCCCTGGGGGGGACCACTGAAGCTTTCTTT
TRBJ2-6,TRBV30,.,.,CAWSVQVSGANVLTF,TGTGCCTGGAGTGTACAGGTTTCTGGGGCCAACGTCCTGACTTTC
TRBJ1-1,TRBV6-5,TRBD1,.,CASSLDRVNTEAFF,TGTGCCAGCAGTCTGGACAGGGTTAACACTGAAGCTTTCTTT
TRBJ1-5,TRBV5-4,.,.,CASSLDPGSNQPQHF,TGTGCCAGCAGCTTGGATCCGGGTAGCAATCAGCCCCAGCATTTT
TRBJ1-2,TRBV28,TRBD1,.,CASSLNPAGGDGYTF,TGTGCCAGCAGTCTAAACCCGGCAGGGGGCGATGGCTACACCTTC
TRBJ2-3,TRBV4-2,TRBD2,.,CASSQGPRGGSTDTQYF,TGTGCCAGCAGCCAAGGACCACGGGGGGGGAGCACAGATACGCAGTATTTT
TRBJ1-1,TRBV4-3,.,.,CASSQGTGIEAFF,TGCGCCAGCAGCCAAGGAACAGGTATAGAAGCTTTCTTT
TRBJ1-2,TRBV27,.,.,CASSSYQGPNYGYTF,TGTGCCAGCAGTTCCTACCAGGGGCCAAACTATGGCTACACCTTC
TRBJ2-3,TRBV4-2,.,.,CASSLRLAGTDTQYF,TGTGCCAGCAGCCTTAGGCTAGCTGGGACAGATACGCAGTATTTT